Listed here are 13 T cell receptor beta chains from one sample, sequenced in a study of glioma-infiltrating T cells. TCR alpha and beta CDR3 regions were amplified from RNA using iRepertoire nested multiplex PCR. Each CDR3 protein gets one entry after TCRdb re-called the multiplex PCR reads with MiXCR. The table lists under 200,000 distinct CDR3 sequences, around 40% of them singletons. The sequenced material came from glioma tissue, nonneoplastic brain tissue, or PBMCs (not recorded which). The source is a human donor with low-grade glioma or glioblastoma, undergoing nonglioma brain surgery, or in good health (not recorded which).

This clonotype was counted at least ten times. With a much larger clone just one base away, this may be a read error. This chain links TRBV27 with TRBJ1-5; 7 bases align to TRBD1. Germline-derived CDR1 and CDR2 are MNHEY and SMNVEV (reference sequence). This CDR3 is built from 16 residues. CDR3 region: CTSSLFGRGNGQPQHF. The CDR3 DNA reads as TGTACCAGCAGTTTATTCGGCAGGGGGAACGGTCAGCCCCAGCATTTT.

With regard to this clonotype: A much larger clone sits a single nucleotide away, making a read error possible. The rearrangement uses TRBV4-2 and TRBJ2-3; 9 nucleotides align to TRBD2. In germline, CDR1 is LGHNA, CDR2 YNFKEQ. The CDR3 is 17 amino acids. V lost 4 bases, J lost 2 bases, and 10 bases stayed unmatched. CDR3 DNA: TGTGCCAGCAGCCTTTACCAGGGACTAGCTGCCACAGATACGCAGTATTTT. This codes for CASSLYQGLAATDTQYF.

On this clonotype: As the CDR3 is not closed by the conserved phenylalanine or tryptophan, this likely results from a read error. The chain has TRBV20-1 and TRBJ2-7, with 11 bases matching TRBD2. Trimming at V came to 3 bases and at J to 4 bases, leaving 20 bases not matched to a gene. Germline V CDR1 and CDR2: DFQATT, SNEGSKA (reference sequence). The CDR3 sequence is 19 residues long. CDR3 coding DNA: TGCAGTGCTAGGTCCCCCGGGACTAGCGGCCCCGTTTTGAGGTACGAGCAGTACTCC. Its protein product is CSARSPGTSGPVLRYEQYS.

Concerning this clonotype itself: This may arise from a read error, as a much more abundant clone is one base away. The chain couples TRBV7-2 to TRBJ2-5; D is unresolved. Germline V CDR1 and CDR2: SGHTA, FQGNSA. The CDR3 sequence is 12 residues long. CDR3 in DNA: TGTGCCAGCAGCTTAGCGCAGGAGACCCAGTGCTTC. Translation: CASSLAQETQCF.

This clonotype has at least ten counts. The rearrangement joins TRBV27 to TRBJ1-1; D ambiguous. The length of the CDR3 is 13 residues. Germline CDR1 is MNHEY and CDR2 is SMNVEV (reference sequence). Trimming shortened V by 5 bases and J by 4 bases, and 11 bases separated the two germline ends. CDR3 bases: TGTGCCAGCAGTCCCGGGCAAACCACTGAAGCTTTCTTT. Translated: CASSPGQTTEAFF.

V is TRBV18 and J is TRBJ2-3; D remains unclear. Germline V gene lookup returns CDR1 KGHSH and CDR2 LQKENI. V dropped 1 base and J dropped 0 bases, with 11 bases sitting between them. The CDR3 spans 16 residues. The CDR3, as DNA: TGTGCCAGCTCACCACTCCGGAGACCCAGCACAGATACGCAGTATTTT. Translated, it gives CASSPLRRPSTDTQYF.

This clonotype appeared a few times. The rearrangement joins TRBV11-2 to TRBJ2-7; the match to TRBD1 covers 7 bases. J lost 0 bases, V lost 1 base, and 3 bases had no gene match. CDR1 and CDR2 (germline): SGHAT, FQNNGV. This CDR3 contains 15 residues. CDR3: CASSLVTGSSYEQYF. The CDR3 nucleotides read TGTGCCAGCAGCTTAGTGACAGGGAGCTCCTACGAGCAGTACTTC.

About this clonotype itself: This clone may be a read error of a much larger clone one base away. The chain links TRBV7-2 to TRBJ1-5; D remains ambiguous. Germline values: CDR1 SGHTA, CDR2 FQGNSA. The CDR3 is 15 residues long. CDR3 region: CASSLAIGESQRQHF. The CDR3 coding sequence is TGTGCCAGCAGCTTAGCGATTGGGGAAAGTCAGCGCCAGCATTTT.

In regard to this clonotype: The junction departs from the called germline gene at one end, perhaps through a read error. The genes are TRBV28 and TRBJ1-5, with D possibly TRBD1 on 6 matching bases. Germline V gene lookup returns CDR1 MDHEN and CDR2 SYDVKM. This CDR3 contains 15 residues. The CDR3 is CASSEDSYSNHPQHF. The CDR3 bases are TGTGCCAGTAGTGAGGACAGCTATAGCAATCACCCCCAGCATTTT.

Comments on this clonotype: No conserved phenylalanine or tryptophan is present at the end of the CDR3, so a read error is the likely explanation. The J gene is TRBJ2-1, the V gene TRBV18, with 10 nucleotides matching TRBD2. Germline-derived CDR1 and CDR2 are KGHSH and LQKENI. With 3 bases clipped from V and 9 bases from J, the junction kept 11 bases outside the gene matches. This CDR3 has 16 residues. Written as DNA, the CDR3 is TGTGCCAGCTCACCCACCACTAGCGGGATGGGAGGTGAGCAGTTCTTA. Translated: CASSPTTSGMGGEQFL.

The chain carries TRBV2 and TRBJ1-5; D is perhaps TRBD1 (6 bases). This CDR3 has 19 residues. The germline CDR1 and CDR2 sequences are SNHLY and FYNNEI. Trimming removed 7 bases from V and 0 bases from J, with 25 bases in between. This CDR3 reads CASNSRDNLWGYSNQPQHF. CDR3 sequence (DNA): TGTGCCAGCAACTCACGGGACAACCTTTGGGGATATAGCAATCAGCCCCAGCATTTT.

V is TRBV11-2 and J is TRBJ1-2; a possible D gene is TRBD1 (5 bases). Germline CDR1 is SGHAT and CDR2 is FQNNGV. V shed 0 bases and J shed 3 bases, with 14 bases lying between them. The CDR3 sequence is 16 residues long. The CDR3 region has the DNA TGTGCCAGCAGCTTAGATACAGGCCAGGGTGACTATGGCTACACCTTC. This sequence encodes CASSLDTGQGDYGYTF.

As concerns this clonotype: One end of the junction fails to match germline, which may point to a read error. The rearrangement joins TRBV24-1 to TRBJ2-1; 7 nucleotides align to TRBD2. The CDR3 runs 17 residues. CDR1 KGHDR and CDR2 SFDVKD come from the germline V gene. The CDR3 loop is CATSDFGGRDSYNEQLF. As DNA, the CDR3 is TGTGCCACCAGTGATTTTGGTGGGAGGGACTCCTACAATGAGCAGTTGTTC.